The rows below give T cell receptor beta chains drawn from one sample of a study of PD-1 blockade in classical Hodgkin lymphoma. Clones were sequenced by immunoSEQ multiplex PCR, and TCRdb holds only the in-frame ones, with some missing. The data hold about 37,000 clones, with 76% observed a single time. The sample consisted of peripheral blood mononuclear cells (PBMCs), taken before the second cycle of nivolumab. The receptors derive from a human donor with classical Hodgkin lymphoma. The CDR3 runs from the conserved cysteine through the conserved F or W. D genes are given only for firm matches. Part of the rows lack a size; the others show once, few, many or a class for expanded clones.

V gene	clone size	J gene	D gene	CDR3 DNA	CDR3 protein
TRBV2	few	TRBJ1-6	-	TGTGCCAGCAGTGGCTACGGTGGGAACCTCCACTTT	CASSGYGGNLHF
TRBV2	-	TRBJ1-5	TRBD1	TGTGCCAGCAGTGTGGGACAGTACAATCAGCCCCAGCATTTT	CASSVGQYNQPQHF
TRBV7-8	-	TRBJ1-1	-	TGTGCCAGCAGCTTAGCGGGGGGGGCCACTGAAGCTTTCTTT	CASSLAGGATEAFF
TRBV6-5	-	TRBJ1-2	-	TGTGCCAGCAGCCCGTTCACGAGGGACGGCTACACCTTC	CASSPFTRDGYTF
TRBV9	-	TRBJ1-2	-	TGTGCCAGCAGCGGAGGGGTGGTTTCCTCCTACACCTTC	CASSGGVVSSYTF
TRBV9	-	TRBJ2-1	TRBD2	TGTGCCAGCAGCGTAGTAGCGGGGGGATACAATGAGCAGTTCTTC	CASSVVAGGYNEQFF
TRBV2	-	TRBJ1-1	-	TGTGCCAGCAGTGAAGATCGGGGCACTGAAGCTTTCTTT	CASSEDRGTEAFF
TRBV9	-	TRBJ2-2	-	TGTGCCAGCAGCGTATTCTATACGGTGGAGGGCCAAGTCGGCGGGGAGCTGTTTTTT	CASSVFYTVEGQVGGELFF
TRBV4-3	-	TRBJ2-2	-	TGCGCCAGCAGCCAATGGCCCCAAAACACCGGGGAGCTGTTTTTT	CASSQWPQNTGELFF
TRBV11-2	-	TRBJ1-2	-	TGTGCCAGCAGCTCCTATGGCTATGGCTACACCTTC	CASSSYGYGYTF
TRBV6-5	-	TRBJ2-2	TRBD1	TGTGCCAGCAGGCCCGACAGGGGGCCCACCGGGGAGCTGTTTTTT	CASRPDRGPTGELFF
TRBV4-2	-	TRBJ2-7	-	TGTGCCAGCAGCCAAGAAATAGGGACAAACTCCTACGAGCAGTACTTC	CASSQEIGTNSYEQYF
TRBV7-9	-	TRBJ1-1	-	TGTGCCAGCAGCTTCGGGGCGAACACTGAAGCTTTCTTT	CASSFGANTEAFF
TRBV10-2	-	TRBJ2-7	-	TGCGCCAGCAGTGAGGAGGCAGGGTGGTACGAGCAGTACTTC	CASSEEAGWYEQYF
TRBV19	few	TRBJ2-7	-	TGTGCCAGTGGGGGCAGCGACGAGCAGTACTTC	CASGGSDEQYF
TRBV18	-	TRBJ1-1	-	TGTGCCAGCTCACCACCCCGGGGGGCGAACACTGAAGCTTTCTTT	CASSPPRGANTEAFF
TRBV2	-	TRBJ1-6	-	TGTGCCAGCAGCGAGACGGGCCCTAATTCACCCCTCCACTTT	CASSETGPNSPLHF
TRBV4-2	-	TRBJ1-2	TRBD1	TGTGCCAGCAGCCGACAAACTGACAGGGAAGTGGAGACCTTC	CASSRQTDREVETF
TRBV19	few	TRBJ1-5	-	TGTGCCAGTAGTATAGAGCTTATGCAGCCCCAGCATTTT	CASSIELMQPQHF
TRBV6-6	-	TRBJ2-1	-	TGTGCCAGCAACAAAGGGAATGAGCAGTTCTTC	CASNKGNEQFF
TRBV6-5	-	TRBJ1-2	-	TGTGCCTCCTCAGACGACGCGTATACTAACTATGGCTACACCTTC	CASSDDAYTNYGYTF
TRBV30	-	TRBJ1-2	-	TGTGCCTGGAGTACAGGAACCGGCTACACCTTC	CAWSTGTGYTF
TRBV18	-	TRBJ2-7	TRBD2	TGTGCCAGCTCTCGAGGACTAGCGGGGGAAAACGAGCAGTACTTC	CASSRGLAGENEQYF
TRBV6-5	-	TRBJ1-4	-	TGTGCCAGCAGTAACAACAGGGAAACTAATGAAAAACTGTTTTTT	CASSNNRETNEKLFF
TRBV6-6	few	TRBJ2-5	-	TGTGCCAGCAGTTACCTAACAGTGGAGACCCAGTACTTC	CASSYLTVETQYF
TRBV7-3	few	TRBJ1-3	-	TGTGCCAGCAGCTTAGGGAGCTCTGGAAACACCATATATTTT	CASSLGSSGNTIYF
TRBV15	-	TRBJ2-7	-	TGTGCCACCAGCACTAGGACCGGACACGAGCAGTACTTC	CATSTRTGHEQYF
TRBV7-2	-	TRBJ2-1	TRBD2	TGTGCCAGCAGCCAGGGACTAGCGGGGGTCAATGAGCAGTTCTTC	CASSQGLAGVNEQFF
TRBV10-3	-	TRBJ2-7	TRBD2	TGTGCCATCGGGACTAGCGGGGTTGACGAGCAGTACTTC	CAIGTSGVDEQYF
TRBV15	once	TRBJ1-1	TRBD1	TGTGCCACCAGCAGTACTCCGGGACAGATGAACACTGAAGCTTTCTTT	CATSSTPGQMNTEAFF
TRBV2	once	TRBJ2-3	-	TGTGCCAGCAGCTCGGGGCTAGTCATGTATTTT	CASSSGLVMYF
TRBV18	-	TRBJ2-7	-	TGTGCCAGCTCGCATCCCGGGACGCAGGGTTCCTACGAGCAGTACTTC	CASSHPGTQGSYEQYF
TRBV5-1	few	TRBJ1-2	TRBD1	TGCGCCAGCAGCTGGGCGACAGGGGGAGGCTACACCTTC	CASSWATGGGYTF
TRBV5-6	once	TRBJ1-2	-	TGTGCCAGCAGCTTGGGGCAGCAAAACTATGGCTACACCTTC	CASSLGQQNYGYTF
TRBV10-3	-	TRBJ1-4	-	TGTGCCATCAGTGAGGGGGTGGAACTGTTTTTT	CAISEGVELFF
TRBV19	medium-sized	TRBJ2-1	-	TGTGCCAGTAGCACGGTAGTCACAATGTCTTATGAGCAGTTCTTC	CASSTVVTMSYEQFF
TRBV7-6	-	TRBJ1-3	-	TGTGCCAGCAGCTTCTCAGTAGGAGACACCATATATTTT	CASSFSVGDTIYF
TRBV18	-	TRBJ1-4	-	TGTGCCAGCTCACCCTACAAACCTGAGGATGAAAAACTGTTTTTT	CASSPYKPEDEKLFF
TRBV6-5	-	TRBJ2-1	-	TGTGCCAGCAGGAGGGCACTAGCAGCTTACAATGAGCAGTTCTTC	CASRRALAAYNEQFF
TRBV5-6	once	TRBJ2-7	-	TGTGCCAGCAGCTTGGCGAGCTACGAGCAGTACTTC	CASSLASYEQYF
TRBV4-1	-	TRBJ1-4	-	TGCGCCAGCAGCCAAGATGGCAGAGGAGGGGAAAAACTGTTTTTT	CASSQDGRGGEKLFF
TRBV4-3	-	TRBJ1-3	TRBD1	TGCGCCAGCAGCCAAGAAGCTCCAGGGGGATCTGGAAACACCATATATTTT	CASSQEAPGGSGNTIYF
TRBV6-1	-	TRBJ2-5	TRBD2	TGTGCCACCTCGGGGGGGCTAGTAGAGACCCAGTACTTC	CATSGGLVETQYF
TRBV11-2	-	TRBJ2-1	TRBD2	TGTGCCAGCAGCTCCGCGGGGGGGCGGAGCAATGAGCAGTTCTTC	CASSSAGGRSNEQFF
TRBV11-3	-	TRBJ2-2	-	TGTGCCAGCAGCCCTAACACCGGGGAGCTGTTTTTT	CASSPNTGELFF
TRBV9	-	TRBJ2-7	-	TGTGCCAGCAGCCCAAGCGCAAGGGGGGACGAGCAGTACTTC	CASSPSARGDEQYF
TRBV27	-	TRBJ1-6	-	TGTGCCAGCAGTACCGATTATGTCGGGGGGCTCTCCTATAATTCACCCCTCCACTTT	CASSTDYVGGLSYNSPLHF
TRBV5-1	-	TRBJ2-3	-	TGCGCCAGCAGCTTGGGGGACCGACGGGATACGCAGTATTTT	CASSLGDRRDTQYF
TRBV6-5	-	TRBJ2-4	TRBD2	TGTGCCAGCAGTTACGGGACTAGCCGAAACATTCAGTACTTC	CASSYGTSRNIQYF
TRBV7-8	few	TRBJ2-1	TRBD1	TGTGCCAGCAGCCCCCCAGGGGGAGTGAACTACAATGAGCAGTTCTTC	CASSPPGGVNYNEQFF
TRBV6-6	-	TRBJ1-1	TRBD1	TGTGCCAGCAGTCTAAGGGTTGACAGGGTCTCAAGTGAAGCTTTCTTT	CASSLRVDRVSSEAFF
TRBV2	-	TRBJ1-5	-	TGTGCCAGCAGAGACGGAGGGGAAAATCAGCCCCAGCATTTT	CASRDGGENQPQHF
TRBV5-8	-	TRBJ2-7	TRBD2	TGTGCCAGCAGCTTGTTTAGCGGGGGGGCCATCGGGTCCTACGAGCAGTACTTC	CASSLFSGGAIGSYEQYF